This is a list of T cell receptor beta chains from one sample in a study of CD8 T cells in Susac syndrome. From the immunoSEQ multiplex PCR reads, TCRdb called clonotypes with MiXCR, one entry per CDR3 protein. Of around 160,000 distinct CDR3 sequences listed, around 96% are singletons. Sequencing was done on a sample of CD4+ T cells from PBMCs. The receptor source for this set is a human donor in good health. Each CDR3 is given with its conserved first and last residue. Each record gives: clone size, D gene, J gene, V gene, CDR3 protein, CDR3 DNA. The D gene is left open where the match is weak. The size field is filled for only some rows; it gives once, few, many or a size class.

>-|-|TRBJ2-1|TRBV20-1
CSARDPVGTSDYNEQFF
TGCAGTGCTAGAGATCCGGTAGGTACGTCTGACTACAATGAGCAGTTCTTC
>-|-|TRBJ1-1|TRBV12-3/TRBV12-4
CASREDKAFF
TGTGCCAGCAGGGAAGACAAGGCTTTCTTT
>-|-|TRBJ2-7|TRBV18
CASSQFMREQYF
TGTGCCAGCTCACAGTTCATGCGCGAGCAGTACTTC
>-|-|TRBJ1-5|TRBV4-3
CASSQEMNQPQHF
TGCGCCAGCAGCCAAGAAATGAATCAGCCCCAGCATTTT
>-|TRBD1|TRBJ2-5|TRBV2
CASSDYRGETQYF
TGTGCCAGCAGTGACTACAGGGGCGAGACCCAGTACTTC
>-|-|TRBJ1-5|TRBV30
CAWNRGDWPQHF
TGTGCCTGGAATCGGGGTGATTGGCCCCAGCATTTT
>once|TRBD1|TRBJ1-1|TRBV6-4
CASRGTGENEAFF
TGTGCCAGCAGGGGGACAGGAGAGAATGAAGCTTTCTTT
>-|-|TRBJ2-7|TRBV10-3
CAASPGIGSYEQYF
TGTGCCGCGTCCCCCGGGATAGGATCCTACGAGCAGTACTTC
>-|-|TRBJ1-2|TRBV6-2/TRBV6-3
CASSPAGYGYTF
TGTGCCAGCAGTCCAGCGGGCTATGGCTACACCTTC
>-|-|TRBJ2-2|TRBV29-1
CSARNREAGELFF
TGCAGCGCTCGAAACAGGGAGGCCGGGGAGCTGTTTTTT
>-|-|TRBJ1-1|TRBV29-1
CSVEWGVRSGLNTEAFF
TGCAGCGTTGAATGGGGGGTGAGATCAGGGCTGAACACTGAAGCTTTCTTT
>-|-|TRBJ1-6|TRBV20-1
CSARGGLWTSPLHF
TGCAGTGCTAGGGGGGGCTTATGGACATCACCCCTCCACTTT
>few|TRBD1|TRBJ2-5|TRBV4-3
CASSQGQGYQETQYF
TGCGCCAGCAGCCAGGGACAGGGTTACCAAGAGACCCAGTACTTC
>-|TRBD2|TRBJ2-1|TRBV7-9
CASTTGVAGGFNEQFF
TGTGCCAGCACCACCGGGGTAGCGGGGGGGTTTAATGAGCAGTTCTTC
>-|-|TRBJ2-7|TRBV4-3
CTSSQARRAYEQYF
TGCACCAGCAGCCAAGCGAGGAGGGCCTACGAGCAGTACTTC
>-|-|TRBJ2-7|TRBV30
CAWSDDRTPYEQYF
TGTGCCTGGAGTGACGACAGGACTCCCTACGAGCAGTACTTC
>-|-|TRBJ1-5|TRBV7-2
CASSSSGGSPQHF
TGTGCCAGCAGCTCCAGCGGGGGGAGTCCCCAGCATTTT
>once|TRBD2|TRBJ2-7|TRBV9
CASSPSPSGGTYEQYF
TGTGCCAGCAGCCCCTCCCCTAGCGGGGGGACCTACGAGCAGTACTTC
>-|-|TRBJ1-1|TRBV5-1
CASSLGQTEAFF
TGCGCCAGCAGCTTGGGCCAGACTGAAGCTTTCTTT
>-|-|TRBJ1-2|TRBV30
CAWSGQFYGYTF
TGTGCCTGGAGCGGTCAGTTCTATGGCTACACCTTC
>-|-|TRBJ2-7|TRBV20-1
CSARVGGFTYEQYF
TGCAGTGCTAGAGTTGGGGGGTTTACCTACGAGCAGTACTTC
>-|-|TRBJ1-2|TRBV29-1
CSVVKVGQATF
TGCAGCGTTGTTAAAGTCGGTCAAGCCACCTTC
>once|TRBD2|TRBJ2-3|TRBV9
CASGASGVSTDTQYF
TGTGCCAGCGGGGCTAGCGGGGTATCCACAGATACGCAGTATTTT
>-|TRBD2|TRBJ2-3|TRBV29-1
CSVRPSGGPDTQYF
TGCAGCGTTAGGCCTAGCGGGGGACCAGATACGCAGTATTTT
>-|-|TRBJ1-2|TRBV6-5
CASSYGGEGGYGYTF
TGTGCCAGCAGTTACGGCGGGGAGGGAGGCTATGGCTACACCTTC
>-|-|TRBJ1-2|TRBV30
CAWSLGTDYGYTF
TGTGCCTGGAGTTTAGGAACAGACTATGGCTACACCTTC
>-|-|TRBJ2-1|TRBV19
CASSGHRDEQFF
TGTGCCAGTAGTGGTCATAGGGATGAGCAGTTCTTC
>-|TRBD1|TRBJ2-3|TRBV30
CAWSVTGVGDTQYF
TGTGCCTGGAGTGTAACAGGGGTGGGGGATACGCAGTATTTT
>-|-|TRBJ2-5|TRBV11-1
CASSHTGIEETQYF
TGTGCCAGCAGCCATACAGGGATCGAAGAGACCCAGTACTTC
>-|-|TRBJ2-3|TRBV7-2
CASSLSTSTDTQYF
TGTGCCAGCAGCTTGTCTACTAGCACAGATACGCAGTATTTT
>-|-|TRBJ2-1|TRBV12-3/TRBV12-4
CASSFDTAPFF
TGTGCCAGCAGTTTTGACACTGCTCCGTTCTTC
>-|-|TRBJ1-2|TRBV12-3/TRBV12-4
CASNQGSGNYGYTF
TGTGCCAGCAACCAAGGGTCGGGAAACTATGGCTACACCTTC
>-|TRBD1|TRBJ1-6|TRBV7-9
CASSPGGDSPLHF
TGTGCCAGCAGCCCAGGGGGCGATTCACCCCTCCACTTT
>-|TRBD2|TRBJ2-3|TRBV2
CASSLTSVSTDTQYF
TGTGCCAGCAGCCTGACTAGCGTTAGCACAGATACGCAGTATTTT
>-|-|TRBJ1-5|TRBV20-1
CSATAGTPNQPQHF
TGCAGTGCCACTGCGGGGACCCCCAATCAGCCCCAGCATTTT
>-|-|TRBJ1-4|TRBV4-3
CASSQDLTQGLGEKLFF
TGCGCCAGCAGCCAAGATCTGACCCAGGGGTTAGGGGAAAAACTGTTTTTT
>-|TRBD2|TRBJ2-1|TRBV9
CASSATSGDYNEQFF
TGTGCCAGCAGCGCGACTAGCGGGGATTACAATGAGCAGTTCTTC
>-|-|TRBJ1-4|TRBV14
CASSKFATNEKLFF
TGTGCCAGCAGCAAATTTGCAACTAATGAAAAACTGTTTTTT
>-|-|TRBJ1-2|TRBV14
CASSQEGPRQMTKYGYTF
TGTGCCAGCAGCCAAGAGGGCCCTCGACAGATGACAAAATATGGCTACACCTTC
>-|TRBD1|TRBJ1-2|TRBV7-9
CASSADRVNGYTF
TGTGCCAGCAGCGCAGACAGGGTCAATGGCTACACCTTC
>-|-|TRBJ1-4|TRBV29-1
CSVEGAATNEKLFF
TGCAGCGTTGAAGGCGCAGCAACTAATGAAAAACTGTTTTTT
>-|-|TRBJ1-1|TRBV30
CAWRRADPAFF
TGTGCCTGGAGAAGGGCCGACCCAGCTTTCTTT
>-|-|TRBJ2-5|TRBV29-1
CSARTDVTQYF
TGCAGCGCGCGGACGGATGTGACCCAGTACTTC
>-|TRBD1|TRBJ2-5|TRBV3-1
CASSQSDRAETQYF
TGTGCCAGCAGCCAATCGGACAGGGCTGAGACCCAGTACTTC
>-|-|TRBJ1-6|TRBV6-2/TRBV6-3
CASSYSGGNSPLHF
TGTGCCAGCAGTTACTCGGGGGGCAATTCACCCCTCCACTTT
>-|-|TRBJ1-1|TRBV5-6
CASSVQDTNTEAFF
TGTGCCAGCAGCGTACAGGATACGAACACTGAAGCTTTCTTT
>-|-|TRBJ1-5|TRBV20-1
CSARAQGSSNQPQHF
TGCAGTGCTAGAGCACAGGGTAGTAGCAATCAGCCCCAGCATTTT
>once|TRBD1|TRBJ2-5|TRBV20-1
CSAVGTGGKIRETQYF
TGCAGTGCTGTCGGGACAGGGGGTAAAATACGAGAGACCCAGTACTTC
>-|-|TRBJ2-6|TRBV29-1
CSVEGNQGTGGANVLTF
TGCAGCGTTGAAGGGAACCAGGGGACGGGAGGGGCCAACGTCCTGACTTTC
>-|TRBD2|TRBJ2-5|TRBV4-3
CASSQGLLAGTQETQYF
TGCGCCAGCAGCCAAGGTTTACTAGCGGGGACACAAGAGACCCAGTACTTC
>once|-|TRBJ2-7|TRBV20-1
CSARDAGHYYEQYF
TGCAGTGCTAGAGATGCTGGCCATTATTACGAGCAGTACTTC
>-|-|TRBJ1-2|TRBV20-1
CSARGRGGSGEDGYTF
TGCAGTGCTAGAGGTCGGGGCGGGTCAGGGGAAGATGGCTACACCTTC
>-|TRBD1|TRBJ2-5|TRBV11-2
CASSSPRGRFPETQYF
TGTGCCAGCAGCTCGCCCAGGGGGCGATTCCCAGAGACCCAGTACTTC
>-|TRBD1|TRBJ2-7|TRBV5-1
CASSSHRTGQEQYF
TGCGCCAGCAGCTCTCACCGGACAGGTCAGGAGCAGTACTTC
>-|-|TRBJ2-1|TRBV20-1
CSANGNEQFF
TGCAGTGCTAATGGGAATGAGCAGTTCTTC
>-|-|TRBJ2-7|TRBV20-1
CSATTYDTTYEQYF
TGCAGTGCTACCACGTACGACACTACCTACGAGCAGTACTTC
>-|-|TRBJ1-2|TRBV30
CAWKIQSNYGYTF
TGTGCCTGGAAGATTCAGAGTAACTATGGCTACACCTTC
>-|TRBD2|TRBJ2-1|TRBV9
CASSLSGGPNEQFF
TGTGCCAGCAGCCTTAGCGGGGGCCCCAATGAGCAGTTCTTC
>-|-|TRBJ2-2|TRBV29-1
CSVEPVNSNTGELFF
TGCAGCGTTGAACCAGTAAATTCGAACACCGGGGAGCTGTTTTTT